Presented here are 21 T cell receptor beta chains from one specimen sequenced in a study of cytomegalovirus exposure and HLA in healthy donors. The PCR employed 60 Vbeta primers together with 13 Jbeta primers. Assay used: immunoSEQ multiplex PCR; TCRdb lists only in-frame clones, some missing. The profile shows roughly 180,000 clones, approximately 84% of them singletons. Specimen: PBMCs. These receptors were obtained from a girl aged 10-17 years in good health and CMV-seropositive.

J is TRBJ1-1 and V is TRBV6-1, with D possibly matching TRBD1 (5 bases). Per the germline V gene, CDR1 is MNHNS and CDR2 is SASEGT. With 6 bases removed from V and 8 bases from J, the gap between germline ends came to 19 bases. The CDR3 sequence is 14 residues long. The DNA for the CDR3 is TGTGCCAGCAGGACAGTCGCGTTGGGCACAGAAGCTTTCTTT. The encoded protein is CASRTVALGTEAFF.

V gene TRBV5-8 combines with J gene TRBJ2-2; perhaps TRBD1 as D (5 bases). Between the trimmed V and J ends, which lost 2 bases and 6 bases, there was a span of 11 bases. This CDR3 region has 14 residues. The germline V gene has CDR1 SGHTS and CDR2 YDEGEE. The CDR3 spells CASSFPRAPGELFF. CDR3 in DNA: TGTGCCAGCAGCTTTCCCAGGGCGCCCGGGGAGCTGTTTTTT. Combining the CDR3 with reference TRBV5-8 and TRBJ2-2 gives the whole variable domain EAGVTQSPTHLIKTRGQQATLRCSPISGHTSVYWYQQALGLGLQFLLWYDEGEERNRGNFPPRFSGRQFPNYSSELNVNALELEDSALYLCASSFPRAPGELFFGEGSRLTVL.

This clone was detected a few times. The chain carries TRBV19 and TRBJ1-2; a weak D match, TRBD1 (6 bases). Trimming stripped 7 bases from V and 1 base from J, with 7 bases between. The CDR3 extends over 12 amino acids. Looked up from germline, CDR1 is LNHDA and CDR2 is SQIVND (reference sequence). CDR3 sequence reads: CASNRDNYGYTF. The CDR3 DNA is TGTGCCAGTAACAGGGATAACTATGGCTACACCTTC.

The gene calls are TRBV30 and TRBJ1-1, with 7 bases identical to TRBD1. Looked up from germline, CDR1 is GTSNPN and CDR2 is SVGIG (reference sequence). The V and J ends lost 3 bases and 1 base, in that order; junction bases with no gene match: 5. The CDR3 runs 14 residues. The CDR3 nucleotides read TGTGCCTGGAGGGGGACAGCTTCGAACACTGAAGCTTTCTTT. It translates to CAWRGTASNTEAFF.

The chain combines TRBV6-5 with TRBJ2-3; D not certain. Trimming pared 0 bases from V and 6 bases from J, leaving 10 bases between. Germline lookup yields CDR1 MNHEY and CDR2 SVGAGI. The CDR3 totals 14 residues. The CDR3 coding sequence is TGTGCCAGCAGTTACTCGCCCGGGTTTGATACGCAGTATTTT. Translated, it gives CASSYSPGFDTQYF.

The chain carries TRBV6-5 and TRBJ2-1; 11 nucleotides align to TRBD2. Germline V CDR1 and CDR2: MNHEY, SVGAGI. There are 16 residues in the CDR3. V shed 0 bases and J 5 bases; nucleotides not matched to a gene: 3. The CDR3 spells CASSYSIAGGNNEQFF. In DNA form, the CDR3 reads TGTGCCAGCAGTTACTCGATAGCGGGGGGGAACAATGAGCAGTTCTTC.

CDR3: CASSPLAGYYNEQFF. CDR3 bases: TGTGCCAGCAGCCCACTAGCGGGCTACTACAATGAGCAGTTCTTC. The J gene is TRBJ2-1, the V gene TRBV5-5; 9 bases line up with TRBD2. Germline V gene data show CDR1 as SGHKS and CDR2 as YYEKEE (reference sequence). CDR3 length: 15 amino acids. Trimming removed 4 bases from V and 3 bases from J; junction bases left unmatched: 5.

The chain uses TRBV15 and TRBJ1-1, with D possibly being TRBD1 (5 bases). Germline V gives CDR1 LNHNV, CDR2 YYDKDF (reference sequence). CDR3 length: 14 residues. V was shortened by 3 bases and J by 1 base, with 9 bases between the two germline ends. CDR3 coding DNA: TGTGCCACCAGCAGGGCGCAGGGGAACACTGAAGCTTTCTTT. As protein: CATSRAQGNTEAFF.

This chain links TRBV7-9 with TRBJ1-1, with TRBD1 matching 7 bases. V shed 3 bases, J shed 7 bases, and the junction held 8 bases outside the gene matches. Germline V CDR1 and CDR2: SEHNR, FQNEAQ (reference sequence). CDR3 length: 14 amino acids. The DNA of the CDR3 is TGTGCCAGCAGCTTTGAGGGGGCGCTGAGTGAAGCTTTCTTT. Translation gives CASSFEGALSEAFF.

The CDR3 is CASSLAGETIYF. DNA for the CDR3: TGTGCCAGCAGCTTAGCCGGGGAGACCATATATTTT. V usage is TRBV7-9 and J usage is TRBJ1-3; no reliable D call. The ends were cut back, 0 bases at V and 10 bases at J, with 7 bases in the middle. CDR1 and CDR2 from the germline V gene are SEHNR and FQNEAQ (reference sequence). The CDR3 has 12 residues.

The rearrangement links TRBV5-4 to TRBJ2-3; 15 bases map to TRBD2. The CDR3 contains 15 residues. Germline V CDR1 and CDR2: SGHNT, YYREEE (reference sequence). Unmatched junction bases numbered 8, after V lost 4 bases and J lost 11 bases. Written as DNA, the CDR3 is TGTGCCAGCAGCGGAACCGGGACTAGCGGGGGGAAGCAGTATTTT. Translating it yields CASSGTGTSGGKQYF.

DNA of the CDR3: TGTGCCAGCAGCTCCCGTTCACAGGGGTCGCGGGAGACCCAGTACTTC. It is translated as CASSSRSQGSRETQYF. The rearrangement joins TRBV11-3 to TRBJ2-5; 7 nucleotides agree with TRBD1. Germline assignment: CDR1 SGHNT and CDR2 YENEEA. The length of the CDR3 is 16 residues. V was clipped by 4 bases and J by 5 bases; unmatched bases: 13.

The J gene is TRBJ2-5, the V gene TRBV9; TRBD2 agrees at 11 bases. Looked up from germline, CDR1 is SGDLS and CDR2 is YYNGEE. The junction had 6 bases not matched to a gene; V was cut back by 0 bases and J by 2 bases. The CDR3 totals 17 residues. The CDR3 sequence: CASSVDPLAGGQETQYF. Written as DNA, the CDR3 is TGTGCCAGCAGCGTAGATCCTCTAGCGGGGGGACAAGAGACCCAGTACTTC. Full variable domain (outside the CDR3, taken from reference TRBV9 and TRBJ2-5): DSGVTQTPKHLITATGQRVTLRCSPRSGDLSVYWYQQSLDQGLQFLIQYYNGEERAKGNILERFSAQQFPDLHSELNLSSLELGDSALYFCASSVDPLAGGQETQYFGPGTRLLVL.

V gene TRBV2 combines with J gene TRBJ2-5; TRBD2 aligns across 8 bases. Germline V gives CDR1 SNHLY, CDR2 FYNNEI. The trim removed 8 bases at V and 3 bases at J, leaving 8 bases unmatched. CDR3 length: 14 residues. For the CDR3, the DNA is TGTGCCAGCCATGTAAGCGGGGGAAAAGAGACCCAGTACTTC. It codes for CASHVSGGKETQYF.

The rearrangement joins TRBV7-9 to TRBJ2-1; TRBD2 matches 9 bases. The CDR3 length is 18 residues. Germline V CDR1 and CDR2: SEHNR, FQNEAQ (reference sequence). V trimming: 5 bases; J trimming: 1 base; junction bases outside the gene matches: 12. The CDR3 DNA reads as TGTGCCAGCAGCCCCCTAATGGGAGCGGGGGGATCCTACAATGAGCAGTTCTTC. Protein product: CASSPLMGAGGSYNEQFF.

This clone occurred a few times. The J gene is TRBJ1-2, the V gene TRBV5-1; 10 bases fit TRBD1. Germline trimming cut 5 bases from V and 6 bases from J; bases unmatched to any gene: 10. The germline gives CDR1 SGHRS, CDR2 YFSETQ. This CDR3 has 15 amino acids. CDR3 residues: CASRTGQGLGDGYTF. CDR3 nucleotide sequence: TGCGCCAGCAGAACGGGACAGGGGCTTGGAGATGGCTACACCTTC.

V gene TRBV14 combines with J gene TRBJ2-1, with TRBD2 matching over 8 bases. Germline V CDR1 and CDR2: SGHDN, FVKESK. The CDR3 totals 18 residues. V was pared by 1 base and J by 7 bases, with 15 bases of the junction left unmatched. In nucleotides, the CDR3 is TGTGCCAGCAGCCAAGGGGTGACGTGGACTAGCAGTTGGAATGAGCAGTTCTTC. Its protein is CASSQGVTWTSSWNEQFF.

This rearrangement joins TRBV30 to TRBJ1-2; 8 nucleotides agree with TRBD1. J was trimmed by 8 bases and V by 5 bases; bases with no gene match: 10. This CDR3 is built from 13 residues. Germline values: CDR1 GTSNPN, CDR2 SVGIG (reference sequence). The CDR3 DNA reads TGTGCCTGGGCCCGACAGGGGAATTGGGGCTACACCTTC. It yields the protein CAWARQGNWGYTF. The whole variable domain, remainder taken from reference TRBV30 and TRBJ1-2, is SQTIHQWPATLVQPVGSPLSLECTVEGTSNPNLYWYRQAAGRGLQLLFYSVGIGQISSEVPQNLSASRPQDRQFILSSKKLLLSDSGFYLCAWARQGNWGYTFGSGTRLTVV.

This rearrangement joins TRBV7-3 to TRBJ1-1, with D maybe TRBD1 (5 bases). With 5 bases removed from V and 8 bases from J, the gap between germline ends came to 15 bases. The CDR3 sequence is 13 residues long. Germline CDR1 and CDR2: SGHTA and FQGTGA. The CDR3 protein is CASSPTDGGEAFF. CDR3 nucleotide sequence: TGTGCCAGCAGCCCTACGGACGGGGGAGAAGCTTTCTTT. Full variable domain (rest looked up from reference TRBV7-3 and TRBJ1-1): GAGVSQTPSNKVTEKGKYVELRCDPISGHTALYWYRQSLGQGPEFLIYFQGTGAADDSGLPNDRFFAVRPEGSVSTLKIQRTERGDSAVYLCASSPTDGGEAFFGQGTRLTVV.

In its sample, this clone was seen once. V is TRBV6-5 and J is TRBJ1-1; D not certain. The ends were cut back, 8 bases at V and 0 bases at J, with 10 bases in the middle. Germline loops: CDR1 MNHEY, CDR2 SVGAGI. The CDR3 length is 13 residues. CDR3 loop: CASSRGMNTEAFF. The CDR3 bases are TGTGCCAGCTCCCGGGGTATGAACACTGAAGCTTTCTTT.

The rearrangement joins TRBV5-4 to TRBJ2-2, with TRBD1 identical over 12 bases. This CDR3 spans 16 amino acids. The germline CDR1 and CDR2 sequences are SGHNT and YYREEE (reference sequence). V shed 2 bases and J 7 bases; nucleotides not matched to a gene: 6. CDR3 residues: CASSLWDRGRIGELFF. The CDR3, as DNA: TGTGCCAGCAGCTTATGGGACAGGGGGCGCATCGGGGAGCTGTTTTTT.